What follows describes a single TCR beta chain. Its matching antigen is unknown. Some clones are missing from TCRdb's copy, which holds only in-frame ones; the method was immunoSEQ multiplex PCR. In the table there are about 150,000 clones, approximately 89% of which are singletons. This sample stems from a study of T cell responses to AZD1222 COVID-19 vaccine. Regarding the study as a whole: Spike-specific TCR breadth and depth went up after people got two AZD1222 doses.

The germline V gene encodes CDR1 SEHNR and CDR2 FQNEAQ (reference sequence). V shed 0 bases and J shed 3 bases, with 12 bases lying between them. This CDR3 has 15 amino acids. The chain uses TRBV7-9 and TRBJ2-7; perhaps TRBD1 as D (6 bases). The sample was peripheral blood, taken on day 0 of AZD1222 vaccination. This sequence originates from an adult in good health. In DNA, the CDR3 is TGTGCCAGCAGCTTAGCACAGGGAACAAGCTACGAGCAGTACTTC. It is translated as CASSLAQGTSYEQYF.